The TCR beta chain described here comes from a study of Ad26.COV2.S vaccination and SARS-CoV-2 variants listed by TCRdb under 2021. Regarding the research as a whole: Donors in the vaccine arm were drawn from COV1001, a multicentre, randomized, double-blind, placebo-controlled phase I-IIa trial testing Ad26.COV2.S in healthy adults. Blinding of investigators to trial group allocation was maintained during experiments and outcome assessment. The specificity and breadth of SARS-CoV-2-reactive T cell receptors after Ad26.COV2.S vaccination were assessed by TCRbeta repertoire sequencing. A total of 32 samples were included in the TCR-sequenced set, comprising roughly 19 Ad26.COV2.S vaccine recipients, 5 placebo recipients and 8 SARS-CoV-2 convalescent individuals. Trial participants were randomized into five groups of five, in which low-dose or high-dose Ad26.COV2.S was given once or twice, or placebo was given on both occasions. Ad26.COV2.S was administered intramuscularly at a dose of 5x10^10 or 1x10^11 viral particles, either as one shot or as two shots given 56 days apart. What the research found in general, with its limitations: The study lacked the statistical power to compare responses across vaccine doses or regimens. Vaccine and placebo recipients had comparable non-spike TCR breadth, which fits with the vaccine containing only spike. The authors noted that the TCR breadth and depth analyses may have underestimated total T cell responses. Substantial breadth of spike-specific CD8+ and CD4+ T cell responses was reported after vaccination. Compared with placebo recipients, Ad26.COV2.S recipients showed higher spike-specific TCR breadth (P = 0.0014).

The immunoSEQ Assay was the method used to sequence TCRbeta CDR3 regions. After extraction, genomic DNA underwent amplification by bias-controlled multiplex PCR, followed by high-throughput sequencing. In the authors' own workflow: Collapsing and filtering of sequences were performed to quantify the absolute abundance of each unique TCRbeta CDR3 region. T cell fraction was estimated by normalizing TCRbeta template counts to usable DNA, which was measured by amplifying reference genes present in all nucleated cells. Repertoire TCRs were annotated as SARS-CoV-2-specific when V gene, CDR3 amino acid sequence and J gene were exactly matched to a known reactive TCR set. The reference SARS-CoV-2 TCR set came from MIRA and was filtered for enrichment in COVID-19-positive ImmuneCODE repertoires, removing public or cross-reactive TCRs. Using the MIRA antigens, annotated TCRs were further analysed by specific ORF or by position within an ORF. Breadth was defined as annotated unique rearrangements over total unique productive rearrangements; depth was the summed frequency of those rearrangements. Two-sided Wilcoxon rank-sum tests were used to compare TCR breadth between groups. TCRdb retrieved this table from immuneACCESS and kept in-frame rearrangements only. Not all clones are present; in checked studies, unresolved V genes account for under half, and no reason is known for the remainder. V and J calls and clone size are given by that table; D and trimming were obtained from the DNA. The sample includes over 300,000 clones, with around 82% observed a single time. The ten largest clones take up 7% to 9.5% of the sample.

This clone has a handful of counts. This receptor's antigen is unknown. It has no much larger one-base neighbor in the sample; base qualities were not kept. CDR1 is given as SGHNT and CDR2 as YYREEE, both from the germline V gene (reference sequence). Taken from cysteine to phenylalanine, the CDR3 has 19 residues. Kept here is only the CDR3 DNA, which spans 57 bases and is read in frame from base 1. Trimmed from V: 2 bases; trimmed from J: 5 bases; junction bases lacking a gene match: 13. The sample's treatment or condition, from its label and the paper: some 20 received Ad26.COV2.S at low or high dose, single or two shots; roughly 5 received placebo; per-sample allocation not given. For vaccine and placebo recipients, repertoires were sequenced using samples collected on day 63 after the first injection. Cohort 1b enrolled some 25 adults aged 18-55 years at a single site in Boston, USA, between 29 July and 7 August 2020. Ad26.COV2.S was a replication-incompetent adenovirus type 26 vector that expressed a prefusion-stabilized SARS-CoV-2 spike protein derived from the original Wuhan strain.

This clonotype was obtained from a person aged 18 to 59 who received the Ad26.COV2.S COVID-19 vaccine or a placebo. The input for sequencing was peripheral blood, taken in a trial of Ad26.COV2.S vaccine versus placebo. The chain uses TRBV5-4 and TRBJ2-2; the junction holds 12 bases that match TRBD2. The CDR3 region: CASSLRQILAGGRTGELFF. The nucleotide sequence reads TGTGCCAGCAGCTTACGACAGATACTAGCGGGAGGTAGGACCGGGGAGCTGTTTTTT.